One sample yielded the 18 T cell receptor beta chains listed below, sequenced in a study of OX40 agonist ivuxolimab in advanced cancers. The method behind the library was the immunoSEQ multiplex PCR assay. Held by TCRdb, this immuneACCESS table contains in-frame sequences only and omits some clones. Under half of the omission traces to an unresolved V gene where checked; the cause of the rest is unknown. The sample data list 60,000 or so clones, and 84% of these were observed just once. The ten largest clones represent roughly 1.9% of the sample. The material was CD4+ or CD8+ T cells sorted from blood, obtained in a trial of the OX40 agonist ivuxolimab. The receptors shown here come from an adult with an advanced solid tumor such as melanoma, head and neck, liver or kidney cancer.

The gene calls are TRBV28 and TRBJ2-1; no reliable D call. Germline V gives CDR1 MDHEN, CDR2 SYDVKM. V lost 5 bases and J lost 10, with 12 bases in between. This CDR3 is built from 12 residues. DNA of the CDR3: TGTGCCAGCAGTCCCCTAATTAGAGAGCAGTTCTTC. Its translation: CASSPLIREQFF.

This clone was counted between two and nine times. This CDR3 is CASSSDPNTEAFF. CDR3 DNA: TGTGCCAGCAGCTCGGACCCCAACACTGAAGCTTTCTTT. The rearrangement uses TRBV5-4 and TRBJ1-1, with unresolved D. The CDR3 runs to 13 residues. Trimming pared 3 bases from V and 2 bases from J, leaving 8 bases between. Germline CDR1 is SGHNT and CDR2 is YYREEE (reference sequence).

This clone is a singleton in its sample. V gene TRBV10-3 combines with J gene TRBJ2-5; 11 bases line up with TRBD2. CDR1 and CDR2 (germline): ENHRY, SYGVKD. V was pared by 10 bases and J by 1 base, with 2 bases of the junction left unmatched. The CDR3 sequence is 13 residues long. CDR3 bases: TGTGCCACCACTAGCGGGGGCCAAGAGACCCAGTACTTC. Translated: CATTSGGQETQYF.

V usage is TRBV11-2 and J usage is TRBJ2-3, with no clear D. This CDR3 has 12 amino acids. Trimming took 5 bases from V and 8 from J, leaving 11 bases between them. CDR1 and CDR2 (germline): SGHAT, FQNNGV. The CDR3 reads CASSLGPGTQYF. CDR3 bases: TGTGCCAGCAGCCTGGGTCCTGGTACGCAGTATTTT.

The chain has TRBV6-6 and TRBJ2-2, with D perhaps TRBD2 (5 bases). The germline V gene encodes CDR1 MNHNY and CDR2 SVGAGI (reference sequence). The CDR3 is made up of 11 amino acids. V gave up 8 bases and J gave up 8 bases, with 9 bases separating them. CDR3: CASSREGELFF. The CDR3 nucleotides read TGTGCCAGCTCCCGGGAAGGGGAGCTGTTTTTT.

The chain couples TRBV6-1 to TRBJ2-5, with TRBD2 as a possible D gene (5 bases). From germline, CDR1 is MNHNS and CDR2 SASEGT. The CDR3 runs to 14 residues. V was cut by 7 bases and J by 5 bases, with 17 bases left in between. CDR3 DNA: TGTGCCAGCATCCGGAGGAGGTATTCCGAGACCCAGTACTTC. This gives the protein CASIRRRYSETQYF.

CDR3 DNA: TGTGCCAGCAGCGAGACTAGAGGCACAGATACGCAGTATTTT. Translated, it gives CASSETRGTDTQYF. The chain recombines TRBV5-4 with TRBJ2-3, with a possible D match to TRBD2 (6 bases). Germline assignment: CDR1 SGHNT and CDR2 YYREEE (reference sequence). Trimming took 4 bases from V and 1 from J, leaving 10 bases between them. This CDR3 comprises 14 residues.

The V and J genes are TRBV5-5 and TRBJ2-1; D gene unclear. Trimming took off 4 bases at V and 8 bases at J, with 13 bases between the two ends. The CDR3 runs to 13 residues. The germline CDR1 and CDR2 sequences are SGHKS and YYEKEE (reference sequence). In DNA, the CDR3 is TGTGCCAGCAGCCGGACGCCCGGCGATGAGCAGTTCTTC. Protein product: CASSRTPGDEQFF.

The V call is TRBV5-1, the J call TRBJ2-7; the D gene is possibly TRBD1 (5 bases). Germline CDR1 is SGHRS and CDR2 is YFSETQ. The CDR3 is 13 residues long. Trimming left V 0 bases short and J 5 bases short, with 9 bases between. The CDR3 loop is CASSLGGADEQYF. In DNA, the CDR3 is TGCGCCAGCAGCTTGGGGGGCGCGGACGAGCAGTACTTC.

This sequence joins TRBV15 and TRBJ1-1; possible D gene TRBD1, 5 bases. V lost 6 bases and J 13 bases, leaving 15 bases between the germline ends. Germline CDR1 is LNHNV and CDR2 is YYDKDF (reference sequence). This CDR3 is 11 amino acids long. CDR3 DNA: TGTGCCACCAGTACCGGGACGAGAAATTTCTTT. As protein: CATSTGTRNFF.

J is TRBJ1-6 and V is TRBV5-3; no definite D call. TRBV5-3 carries the ORF label, with uncertain function. The length of the CDR3 is 12 residues. Deletions cut 8 bases from V and 6 bases from J, with 9 bases between. CDR3 bases: TGTGCCAGCAGCACCTCTAATTCACCCCTCCACTTT. It encodes CASSTSNSPLHF.

This clone was detected a few times. The chain is built from TRBV9 and TRBJ2-7, with D perhaps TRBD1 (6 bases). In germline, CDR1 is SGDLS, CDR2 YYNGEE. This CDR3 is 14 amino acids long. V gave up 4 bases and J gave up 6 bases, with 17 bases separating them. The CDR3 loop is CASSSLMGATEQYF. DNA for the CDR3: TGTGCCAGCAGCTCCCTGATGGGGGCCACCGAGCAGTACTTC.

The chain joins TRBV7-9 to TRBJ1-2, with 7 bases aligning to TRBD1. Germline V gene sequence: CDR1 SEHNR, CDR2 FQNEAQ (reference sequence). The length of the CDR3 is 16 residues. The J segment lost 2 bases and the V segment lost 1 base, leaving 7 bases of the junction unmatched. CDR3 region: CASSLGWGGGNYGYTF. DNA of the CDR3: TGTGCCAGCAGCTTAGGTTGGGGAGGGGGCAACTATGGCTACACCTTC.

The V call is TRBV11-3, the J call TRBJ2-1; 10 bases are a match to TRBD2. Germline loops: CDR1 SGHNT, CDR2 YENEEA. Trimming at V came to 4 bases and at J to 8 bases, leaving 11 bases not matched to a gene. This CDR3 spans 16 amino acids. Written as DNA, the CDR3 is TGTGCCAGCAGCTCGGGGCGAACCGGGACTAGCGATGAGCAGTTCTTC. It encodes CASSSGRTGTSDEQFF.

The chain recombines TRBV5-1 with TRBJ1-1; 8 bases fit TRBD1. CDR1 is SGHRS and CDR2 is YFSETQ in the germline V gene. After removal of 0 bases from V and 4 bases from J, the junction contained 8 bases not matched to a gene. CDR3 size: 16 residues. The CDR3 nucleotides are TGCGCCAGCAGCTTGGCAACCGGCACAGGGGGCACTGAAGCTTTCTTT. Amino acid sequence: CASSLATGTGGTEAFF.

V and J are TRBV5-1 and TRBJ2-7; 8 nucleotides agree with TRBD1. The CDR3 has 15 residues. Germline V gene sequence: CDR1 SGHRS, CDR2 YFSETQ. V shed 3 bases and J 3 bases; nucleotides not matched to a gene: 8. CDR3 region: CASSSAGTGVYEQYF. Here the CDR3 DNA reads TGCGCCAGCAGCTCAGCCGGGACAGGAGTCTACGAGCAGTACTTC.

This clone was counted a single time. V usage is TRBV28 and J usage is TRBJ2-7, with TRBD2 identical over 9 bases. The V segment lost 4 bases and the J segment 6 bases; nucleotides outside the gene matches: 10. This CDR3 has 15 amino acids. Germline V CDR1 and CDR2: MDHEN, SYDVKM. CDR3 in amino acids: CASSSPGGGGTEQYF. CDR3 DNA: TGTGCCAGCAGTTCCCCGGGCGGGGGGGGTACCGAGCAGTACTTC.

The V gene is TRBV27, the J gene TRBJ2-1; TRBD2 matches 12 bases. The V and J ends lost 3 bases and 8 bases, in that order; junction bases with no gene match: 2. Germline V gene data show CDR1 as MNHEY and CDR2 as SMNVEV (reference sequence). The CDR3 has 14 residues. CDR3 sequence (DNA): TGTGCCAGCAGTTTGACTAGCGGGAGCGATGAGCAGTTCTTC. This sequence encodes CASSLTSGSDEQFF.